This T cell receptor beta chain was sequenced for a study of blood T cell repertoires in COVID-19 (dated by TCRdb to between 2020 and 2021). General notes on the study: The collaborator samples originated in the United States, Italy and Spain and spanned the acute and convalescent phases of COVID-19. The material from the prospective study consisted of cDNA or gDNA derived from T cells, B-cell-depleted T cells, or PBMCs. Deeply sampled blood TCRbeta repertoires from subjects exposed to, actively infected with, or recovered from COVID-19 were included in the dataset. A freely available public database, intended as a resource for researchers studying the immune response to SARS-CoV-2, is where the repertoires were released. Samples came from the ongoing ImmuneRACE study (first 160 participants) plus 1,254 subjects from 6 global collaborators. Nearly every sample came with metadata listing a de-identified subject ID, COVID-19 status, age in years and sex. HLA class I and class II types, where available, came from metadata supplied by the sample provider rather than from assay-based typing.

One collaborating source in Seattle enrolled patients while the patients were actively infected and followed the patients over time throughout the course of disease. Whole blood was collected in K2EDTA tubes by collaborating institutions according to the institutions' own protocols. Collaborator samples were shipped for TCRbeta analysis as frozen whole blood, isolated PBMCs, or DNA extracted from either sample type. Overall results and qualifications from the work: Clinical and demographic metadata were provided uncurated, with the amount varying by source and participant.

TCRbeta CDR3 regions were amplified from genomic DNA using the immunoSEQ Assay, a bias-controlled multiplex PCR. In the authors' own workflow: The number of nucleated cells in each sample was estimated from the amplification of reference gene primers within the assay. To quantify the absolute abundance of each unique TCRbeta CDR3 rearrangement, sequence reads were collapsed and filtered. For each sample, productive Simpson clonality was calculated as the square root of Simpson's diversity index over productive rearrangements. TCRdb limited this immuneACCESS table to in-frame rearrangements with V and J called. A share of clones is missing; checked studies link under half to unresolved V genes, and the rest is unexplained. V and J calls and clone size come straight from that table; D and trimming were deduced from the DNA. This sample gives roughly 200,000 clones in total; around four fifths of them show up just once. The ten largest clones take up 6% to 7% of the sample.

About this clone itself: The antigen it recognizes is unknown. The record has no base qualities; no much larger clone is one base away.

The material sequenced was peripheral blood. The TCR was taken from a woman aged 40 to 50 with COVID-19, enrolled during active disease.

The CDR3 region: CASSQDQGGRTEAFF. The DNA sequence is given as TGCGCCAGCAGCCAAGATCAGGGTGGGAGGACTGAAGCTTTCTTT. The sequence links TRBV4-1 to TRBJ1-1; TRBD1 is a possible D gene, resting on 5 matching bases. Via the germline V gene, CDR1 is MGHRA and CDR2 YSYEKL. V was cut back by 0 bases and J by 5 bases, leaving a gap of 13 bases between them. CDR3 length: 15 amino acids, cysteine to phenylalanine. The kept DNA is CDR3 alone, 45 bases in frame from the first base.